The clone carrying this TCR beta chain was observed once. What it binds is unknown. The CDR3 is 16 residues long. V was cut by 1 base and J by 2 bases, with 16 bases left in between. The germline CDR1 and CDR2 sequences are SGHRS and YFSETQ. Unrecorded immune exposures were likely, despite nominal health at sampling. This entry belongs to a study of cytomegalovirus exposure and HLA in healthy donors. Study observations and caveats: Presence/absence analyses treated sequencing depth as roughly uniform across donors. Sequencing artifact likely explains a cluster of highly shared sequence variants.

The PCR employed 60 Vbeta primers together with 13 Jbeta primers. TCRdb's copy holds only in-frame clones and misses some; the assay was immunoSEQ multiplex PCR. Here the sample spans some 180,000 clones, approximately 84% being singletons. V gene TRBV5-1 combines with J gene TRBJ2-7; tentative D call: TRBD2 (6 bases). The sample comprised PBMCs. The origin of this receptor is a female donor in good health and CMV-seronegative. CDR3 amino acids: CASSLTLGTLTYEQYF. The DNA for the CDR3 is TGCGCCAGCAGCTTGACTTTAGGGACTTTGACCTACGAGCAGTACTTC.